This T cell receptor (beta chain) is from a study of OX40 agonist ivuxolimab in advanced cancers. Broadly, across the study: Ivuxolimab was a fully human IgG2 agonistic monoclonal antibody targeting the costimulatory receptor OX40 (CD134). Intravenous ivuxolimab was administered to patients every 2 weeks at six dose levels: 0.01, 0.1, 0.3, 1.5, 3 and 10 mg/kg. Of the roughly 50 dose-escalation patients, hepatocellular carcinoma was present in about 20, melanoma in approximately 15, renal cell carcinoma in 9 and head and neck cancer in 9. In the dose-escalation cohort, 70% to 85% of patients were male, and the mean age was approximately 64 years, with a range of about 23 to 90. Prior anti-PD-1, anti-PD-L1 or anti-CTLA-4 therapy was permitted, and checkpoint inhibitors had been received by less than 45% of dose-escalation patients. Partial responses occurred in three dose-escalation patients, of whom one had hepatocellular carcinoma and two had cutaneous melanoma. Peripheral TCRbeta sequencing was intended to test whether TCR sequence diversity was altered and clonal T-cell expansion was caused by ivuxolimab. The paper reports the monotherapy dose-escalation portion (N of about 47 patients) of the phase I ivuxolimab trial.

The trial excluded patients who had a history of autoimmune disease or were on systemic immunosuppression. Peripheral blood for TCR sequencing was collected from all dose cohorts at baseline, on cycle 4 day 1, and on cycle 7 day 1. The samples were drawn from a first-in-human, open-label, multicenter phase I dose-escalation trial of ivuxolimab. The trial enrolled adults with locally advanced or metastatic head and neck squamous cell, hepatocellular, melanoma or renal cell carcinoma. Before TCR sequencing, CD4+ T cells and CD8+ T cells were sorted from peripheral blood as separate populations. To sequence the TCRbeta CDR3 region, genomic DNA was isolated from the sorted cells. The immunoSEQ Assay was used to sequence the TCRbeta CDR3 regions. This is the immuneACCESS table as TCRdb keeps it, with only in-frame sequences that have V and J called. A part of the clones is gone; compared with another copy, unresolved V genes explain less than half, and the rest is unexplained. For this sample there are 53,000 or so clones; nearly 95% appear just once. In total, the top ten clones hold 18% of the sample.

A word on this clone: What this receptor recognizes is not known. No much larger clone exists at a distance of one base, and base qualities are not known.

For this chain, trimming is 4 bases at the V end and 2 bases at the J end, and the number of junction bases without a gene match is 2. Looking up the germline V gene (reference sequence) yields CDR1 PRHDT and CDR2 FYEKMQ. From the cysteine through the phenylalanine, the CDR3 covers 14 amino acids. Of the read, only the CDR3 DNA is kept; its 42 bases are in frame from base 1. The research as a whole found: Low levels of normalized T-cell clonal expansion were also seen in some nonresponding patients. On average, CD8+ T cells showed more expanded clones than CD4+ T cells after ivuxolimab. The antigen specificity of the clonally expanded peripheral T cells was not determined. Clonal expansion of both CD4+ and CD8+ blood T cells was observed from baseline to week 6 at doses 0.1 to 3.0 mg/kg. In partial responders in the 0.1-3.0 mg/kg groups, normalized peripheral clonal expansion was found to be among the lowest, especially among CD8+ T cells.

The sequence was obtained from an adult with an advanced solid tumor such as melanoma, head and neck, liver or kidney cancer. Sequences were derived from CD4+ or CD8+ T cells sorted from blood, sampled in a trial of the OX40 agonist ivuxolimab. Recombination linked TRBV13 to TRBJ2-7; 10 central nucleotides agree with TRBD2. The DNA sequence is TGTGCCAGCAGCTACGGGACTAGCGCCTACGAGCAGTACTTC. Its protein is CASSYGTSAYEQYF.